This note documents a single T cell receptor beta chain sequence. Using immunoSEQ multiplex PCR, the repertoire was profiled, and TCRdb retains in-frame clones only, with some absent. The table includes approximately 44,000 clones, around nine tenths detected once. The data derive from a study of T cell changes during pregnancy in multiple sclerosis. The ends were cut back, 2 bases at V and 9 bases at J, with 13 bases in the middle. In germline, CDR1 is SNHLY, CDR2 FYNNEI. The CDR3 runs 13 residues. The sequencing used CD4+ T cells from peripheral blood mononuclear cells, collected in the first trimester of pregnancy. The chain has TRBV2 and TRBJ2-5; D is possibly TRBD2 (5 bases). The source is a female donor with multiple sclerosis, enrolled in a pregnancy study. CDR3 amino acids: CASSETGAGPQYF. The CDR3 coding sequence is TGTGCCAGCAGTGAAACGGGCGCGGGCCCCCAGTACTTC.